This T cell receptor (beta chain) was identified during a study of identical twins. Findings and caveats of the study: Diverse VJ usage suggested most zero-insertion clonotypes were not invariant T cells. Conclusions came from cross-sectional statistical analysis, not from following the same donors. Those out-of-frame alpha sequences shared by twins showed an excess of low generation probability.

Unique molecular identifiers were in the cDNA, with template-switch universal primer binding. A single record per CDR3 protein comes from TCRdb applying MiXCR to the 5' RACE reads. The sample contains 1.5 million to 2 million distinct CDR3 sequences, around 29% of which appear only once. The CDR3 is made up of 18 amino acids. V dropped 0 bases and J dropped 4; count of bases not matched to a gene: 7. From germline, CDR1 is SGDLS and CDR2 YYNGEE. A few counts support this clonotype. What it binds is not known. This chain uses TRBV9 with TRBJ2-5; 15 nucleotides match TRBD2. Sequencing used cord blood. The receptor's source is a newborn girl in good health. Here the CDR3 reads CASSVATGLAGGRETQYF. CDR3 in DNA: TGTGCCAGCAGCGTAGCTACGGGACTAGCGGGAGGCAGAGAGACCCAGTACTTC. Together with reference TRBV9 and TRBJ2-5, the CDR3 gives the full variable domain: DSGVTQTPKHLITATGQRVTLRCSPRSGDLSVYWYQQSLDQGLQFLIQYYNGEERAKGNILERFSAQQFPDLHSELNLSSLELGDSALYFCASSVATGLAGGRETQYFGPGTRLLVL.